Listed below are T cell receptor beta chains from one sample, sequenced in a study of blood T cell repertoires in COVID-19. Here immunoSEQ multiplex PCR was the method, and the copy in TCRdb shows in-frame clones only, minus some. The table records roughly 100,000 clones, just over 85% of them present only once. The sample comprised peripheral blood. The receptors were sampled from a human donor in a cohort sampled during active COVID-19. Both conserved end residues are part of each CDR3. D genes are given only for firm matches. Only some rows state a clone size, as once, few, many or a class for expanded clones.

V: TRBV10-1
D: TRBD1
size: -
J: TRBJ1-2
CDR3: CPPGEGAGYGYTF
DNA: TGCCCCCCCGGAGAGGGGGCAGGATATGGCTACACCTTC

V: TRBV5-6
D: -
size: -
J: TRBJ2-4
CDR3: CASSLRPLNIQYF
DNA: TGTGCCAGCAGCCTACGTCCGTTAAACATTCAGTACTTC

V: TRBV7-9
D: -
size: -
J: TRBJ2-1
CDR3: CASSLRQSPLYNEQFF
DNA: TGTGCCAGCAGCTTAAGACAATCACCTTTGTACAATGAGCAGTTCTTC

V: TRBV4-1
D: -
size: -
J: TRBJ1-4
CDR3: CASSPIRVKGSNEKLFF
DNA: TGCGCCAGCAGCCCTATCAGGGTAAAAGGCTCTAATGAAAAACTGTTTTTT

V: TRBV10-3
D: -
size: once
J: TRBJ2-5
CDR3: CAISAGETQYF
DNA: TGTGCCATCAGTGCGGGGGAGACCCAGTACTTC

V: TRBV6-5
D: TRBD2
size: -
J: TRBJ2-1
CDR3: CASRPSGGYNEQFF
DNA: TGTGCCAGCAGGCCTAGCGGAGGCTACAATGAGCAGTTCTTC

V: TRBV9
D: TRBD1
size: -
J: TRBJ2-3
CDR3: CASSIGQASTDTQYF
DNA: TGTGCCAGCAGCATCGGACAGGCAAGCACAGATACGCAGTATTTT

V: TRBV2
D: TRBD2
size: -
J: TRBJ2-1
CDR3: CASRSGRAYNEQFF
DNA: TGTGCCAGCAGGAGCGGGAGGGCCTACAATGAGCAGTTCTTC

V: TRBV29-1
D: TRBD2
size: -
J: TRBJ2-1
CDR3: CSVVGTSGQSSYNEQFF
DNA: TGCAGCGTTGTGGGGACTAGCGGACAAAGCTCCTACAATGAGCAGTTCTTC

V: TRBV6-5
D: TRBD1
size: -
J: TRBJ1-1
CDR3: CASSSPRTGNTEAFF
DNA: TGTGCCAGCAGTTCCCCTAGGACAGGAAACACTGAAGCTTTCTTT

V: TRBV6-5
D: TRBD1
size: -
J: TRBJ2-7
CDR3: CASIRTRDRGYEQYF
DNA: TGTGCCAGTATTAGAACTCGGGACAGGGGCTACGAGCAGTACTTC

V: TRBV10-3
D: -
size: once
J: TRBJ2-7
CDR3: CAISGDRSYEQYF
DNA: TGTGCCATCAGTGGCGACAGATCCTACGAGCAGTACTTC

V: TRBV5-4
D: -
size: -
J: TRBJ1-1
CDR3: CASSLRNTEAFF
DNA: TGTGCCAGCAGCCTGAGGAACACTGAAGCTTTCTTT

V: TRBV14
D: -
size: -
J: TRBJ2-3
CDR3: CASSQGFLASTDTQYF
DNA: TGTGCCAGCAGCCAAGGGTTCTTGGCAAGCACAGATACGCAGTATTTT

V: TRBV5-1
D: -
size: -
J: TRBJ2-7
CDR3: CASSVTAKDEQYF
DNA: TGCGCCAGCAGCGTGACAGCAAAGGACGAGCAGTACTTC

V: TRBV5-1
D: TRBD1
size: -
J: TRBJ2-2
CDR3: CASSLATGGNTGELFF
DNA: TGCGCCAGCAGCTTGGCAACAGGGGGCAATACCGGGGAGCTGTTTTTT

V: TRBV5-1
D: TRBD2
size: -
J: TRBJ2-7
CDR3: CASSSSGGASYEQYF
DNA: TGCGCCAGCAGCTCTAGCGGGGGGGCCTCCTACGAGCAGTACTTC

V: TRBV27
D: TRBD1
size: -
J: TRBJ1-2
CDR3: CASSRWRQGHGYTF
DNA: TGTGCCAGCAGTCGGTGGCGACAGGGGCATGGCTACACCTTC

V: TRBV5-1
D: -
size: -
J: TRBJ2-3
CDR3: CASSSLSATTDTQYF
DNA: TGCGCCAGCAGCTCCCTTAGCGCAACCACAGATACGCAGTATTTT

V: TRBV2
D: TRBD1
size: -
J: TRBJ1-2
CDR3: CASSRVGQGASSNYGYTF
DNA: TGTGCCAGCAGTAGGGTGGGACAGGGGGCGTCATCTAACTATGGCTACACCTTC

V: TRBV30
D: -
size: -
J: TRBJ1-1
CDR3: CAWEWTQHTEAFF
DNA: TGTGCCTGGGAGTGGACACAGCACACTGAAGCTTTCTTT

V: TRBV30
D: -
size: -
J: TRBJ2-2
CDR3: CAWSVSLEAGELFF
DNA: TGTGCCTGGAGTGTAAGCCTCGAGGCCGGGGAGCTGTTTTTT

V: TRBV7-9
D: TRBD1
size: -
J: TRBJ1-5
CDR3: CASSATGGQPQHF
DNA: TGTGCCAGCAGCGCGACAGGGGGGCAGCCCCAGCATTTT

V: TRBV10-1
D: TRBD1
size: -
J: TRBJ2-3
CDR3: CASSEYGTGAADTQYF
DNA: TGCGCCAGCAGTGAGTACGGGACAGGGGCTGCAGATACGCAGTATTTT

V: TRBV24-1
D: TRBD1
size: -
J: TRBJ1-1
CDR3: CATSDLGKGQGPEAFF
DNA: TGTGCCACCAGTGATTTAGGTAAGGGACAGGGTCCTGAAGCTTTCTTT

V: TRBV5-1
D: -
size: -
J: TRBJ2-6
CDR3: CASSPRTSGANVLTF
DNA: TGCGCCAGCAGCCCGAGAACCTCTGGGGCCAACGTCCTGACTTTC